This is a list of T cell receptor beta chains from one sample in a study of T cells in Graves' hyperthyroidism and ophthalmopathy. TCRdb processed the multiplex PCR reads anew with MiXCR; each CDR3 protein has one entry. The repertoire consists of approximately 410,000 distinct CDR3 sequences, with approximately 14% occurring once and the leading ten covering 5.3%. Material: blood. These receptors were taken from a woman between 18 and 30 years old with Graves' hyperthyroidism. Each CDR3 is given with its conserved first and last residue. D genes are given only for firm matches. Some rows mark clone size as missing; the rest say once, few, many or name a class of expanded clone.

TRBJ1-1 | TRBV7-2 | many | . | CASSLEIGREAFF | TGTGCCAGCAGCTTAGAGATTGGGAGAGAAGCTTTCTTT
TRBJ2-1 | TRBV20-1 | . | TRBD2 | CSARGTSGPNGQFF | TGCAGTGCTCGCGGGACTAGCGGCCCCAATGGGCAGTTCTTC
TRBJ2-3 | TRBV12-3/TRBV12-4 | . | TRBD2 | CASSSTSGGTDTQYF | TGTGCCAGCAGTTCGACTAGCGGGGGGACAGATACGCAGTATTTT
TRBJ2-7 | TRBV20-1 | . | TRBD2 | CSATGTSTYEQYF | TGCAGTGCTACCGGGACTAGTACATACGAGCAGTACTTC
TRBJ2-1 | TRBV13 | . | . | CASSRDQTSYNEQFF | TGTGCCAGCAGTAGAGACCAAACCTCCTACAATGAGCAGTTCTTC
TRBJ2-5 | TRBV3-1 | many | . | CASSQGGGTQYF | TGTGCCAGCAGCCAAGGGGGTGGGACCCAGTACTTC
TRBJ2-3 | TRBV30 | many | . | CAWSVREAMGTDTQYF | TGTGCCTGGAGTGTACGAGAGGCGATGGGCACAGATACGCAGTATTTT
TRBJ2-5 | TRBV7-2 | many | . | CASSLHVKGQETQYF | TGTGCCAGCAGCCTACACGTAAAGGGTCAAGAGACCCAGTACTTC
TRBJ2-1 | TRBV4-1 | few | TRBD2 | CASSQEAPGLAGRSSYNEQFF | TGCGCCAGCAGCCAAGAAGCGCCCGGACTAGCGGGACGGAGCTCCTACAATGAGCAGTTCTTC
TRBJ1-5 | TRBV20-1 | . | . | CSAILEFNQPQHF | TGCAGTGCTATCTTAGAGTTCAATCAGCCCCAGCATTTT
TRBJ1-5 | TRBV15 | many | . | CATSNRGRVKGQPQHF | TGTGCCACCAGCAACCGAGGGAGGGTAAAGGGACAGCCCCAGCATTTT
TRBJ2-3 | TRBV20-1 | . | . | CSARSFSGPDTQYF | TGCAGTGCTAGGTCTTTCAGCGGCCCAGATACGCAGTATTTT
TRBJ2-6 | TRBV27 | . | . | CASTKFGGPSGANVLTF | TGTGCCAGCACCAAATTTGGGGGGCCCTCTGGGGCCAACGTCCTGACTTTC
TRBJ2-1 | TRBV4-1 | . | . | CASSQDGETYNEQFF | TGCGCCAGCAGCCAAGATGGGGAGACCTACAATGAGCAGTTCTTC
TRBJ2-1 | TRBV6-2/TRBV6-3 | few | . | CASSYTYNEQFF | TGTGCCAGCAGTTACACGTACAATGAGCAGTTCTTC
TRBJ2-5 | TRBV27 | many | . | CASSLKEGGMTQYF | TGTGCCAGCAGTTTGAAGGAGGGGGGAATGACCCAGTACTTC
TRBJ2-2 | TRBV4-2 | few | TRBD1 | CASSQGTGSRDTGELFF | TGTGCCAGCAGCCAAGGGACAGGGAGCAGGGACACCGGGGAGCTGTTTTTT
TRBJ2-7 | TRBV28 | many | . | CASSLQTSSYEQYF | TGTGCCAGCAGTTTGCAGACCAGCTCCTACGAGCAGTACTTC
TRBJ1-1 | TRBV5-1 | many | . | CASSLEAPADTEAFF | TGCGCCAGCAGCTTGGAGGCCCCAGCGGACACTGAAGCTTTCTTT
TRBJ2-1 | TRBV7-7 | many | TRBD2 | CASSSGTSAVRFF | TGTGCTAGCAGCTCAGGGACTAGCGCAGTGCGGTTCTTC
TRBJ1-4 | TRBV28 | many | . | CASSTPGTANEKLFF | TGTGCCAGCAGCACCCCCGGGACGGCTAATGAAAAACTGTTTTTT
TRBJ2-1 | TRBV3-1 | few | TRBD1 | CASSQVTGPLYNEQFF | TGTGCCAGCAGCCAAGTGACAGGGCCGCTATACAATGAGCAGTTCTTC
TRBJ2-7 | TRBV18 | many | . | CASSPPGGQFYEQYF | TGTGCCAGCTCACCACCTGGGGGGCAGTTCTACGAGCAGTACTTC
TRBJ1-1 | TRBV7-2 | . | . | CASSSDIMNTEAFF | TGTGCCAGCAGCTCCGACATTATGAACACTGAAGCTTTCTTT
TRBJ1-1 | TRBV19 | . | . | CASSETRAQAFF | TGTGCCAGTAGCGAGACACGGGCCCAAGCTTTCTTT
TRBJ2-5 | TRBV9 | few | . | CASSVGLAEKETQYF | TGTGCCAGCAGCGTAGGTTTGGCGGAAAAAGAGACCCAGTACTTC
TRBJ1-1 | TRBV14 | . | . | CASSPPGQIEAFF | TGTGCCAGCAGCCCACCCGGACAAATAGAAGCTTTCTTT
TRBJ2-1 | TRBV7-2 | few | TRBD2 | CASSLFGTTYNEQFF | TGTGCCAGCAGCTTATTCGGGACTACTTACAATGAGCAGTTCTTC
TRBJ2-1 | TRBV20-1 | . | TRBD2 | CSARGLAGPSYNEQFF | TGCAGTGCTAGGGGACTAGCGGGACCCTCCTACAATGAGCAGTTCTTC
TRBJ2-1 | TRBV5-8 | many | TRBD2 | CASSFQRGSYNEQFF | TGTGCCAGCAGCTTCCAGCGGGGCTCCTACAATGAGCAGTTCTTC
TRBJ1-2 | TRBV10-3 | few | . | CAIKAAGNNYGYTF | TGTGCCATCAAGGCTGCAGGAAATAACTATGGCTACACCTTC
TRBJ2-5 | TRBV10-1 | . | . | CASAGTLEETQYF | TGCGCCAGTGCCGGGACTTTGGAAGAGACCCAGTACTTC